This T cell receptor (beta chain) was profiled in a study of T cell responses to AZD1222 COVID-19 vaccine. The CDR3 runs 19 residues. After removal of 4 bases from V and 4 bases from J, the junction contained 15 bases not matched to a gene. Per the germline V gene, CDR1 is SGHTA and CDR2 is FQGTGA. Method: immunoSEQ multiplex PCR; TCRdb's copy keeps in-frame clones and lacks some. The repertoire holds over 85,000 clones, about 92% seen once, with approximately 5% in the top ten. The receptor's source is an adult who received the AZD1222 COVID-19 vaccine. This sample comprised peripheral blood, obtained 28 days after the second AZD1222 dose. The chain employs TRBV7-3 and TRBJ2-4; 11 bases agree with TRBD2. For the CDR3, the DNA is TGTGCCAGCAGCTCCCCGGGGGGAACCGGGACTAGCGGTAAAAACATTCAGTACTTC. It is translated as CASSSPGGTGTSGKNIQYF. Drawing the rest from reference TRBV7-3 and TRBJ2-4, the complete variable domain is GAGVSQTPSNKVTEKGKYVELRCDPISGHTALYWYRQSLGQGPEFLIYFQGTGAADDSGLPNDRFFAVRPEGSVSTLKIQRTERGDSAVYLCASSSPGGTGTSGKNIQYFGAGTRLSVL.